This entry lists 25 T cell receptor beta chains sequenced from one sample in a study of cytomegalovirus exposure and HLA in healthy donors. With 60 Vbeta and 13 Jbeta primers, the PCR was carried out. The table came from immunoSEQ multiplex PCR; TCRdb's copy has only in-frame clones and leaves some out. The data contain 130,000 or so clones, more than 8% of them singletons. Material: PBMCs. The receptor set was obtained from a man between 40 and 49 years old in good health and CMV-seronegative.

This clone was seen a handful of times. The V and J genes are TRBV6-6 and TRBJ2-3; 7 bases are shared with TRBD1. V lost 5 bases and J lost 10; bases outside the gene matches: 6. CDR1 and CDR2 from the germline V gene are MNHNY and SVGAGI (reference sequence). CDR3 size: 12 residues. CDR3 amino acids: CASSPDRMAQYF. DNA for the CDR3: TGTGCCAGCAGTCCGGACAGGATGGCGCAGTATTTT.

The CDR3 coding sequence is TGCGCCAGCAGCCAAGGACTAGCGCACTACAATGAGCAGTTCTTC. This codes for CASSQGLAHYNEQFF. The V gene is TRBV4-1, the J gene TRBJ2-1, with TRBD2 identical over 8 bases. Looked up from germline, CDR1 is MGHRA and CDR2 is YSYEKL. There are 15 residues in the CDR3. Losses at the gene ends were 1 base for V and 3 bases for J; bases not matched to a gene: 2.

The chain combines TRBV5-8 with TRBJ2-5; D may be TRBD2 (7 bases). V was shortened by 1 base and J by 4 bases, with 14 bases between the two germline ends. Germline CDR1 and CDR2: SGHTS and YDEGEE. The CDR3 is 15 residues long. CDR3 bases: TGTGCCAGCAGCTTGATGGGGGGGCCTGGAGAGACCCAGTACTTC. It yields the protein CASSLMGGPGETQYF. The whole variable domain, filled in from reference TRBV5-8 and TRBJ2-5, reads EAGVTQSPTHLIKTRGQQATLRCSPISGHTSVYWYQQALGLGLQFLLWYDEGEERNRGNFPPRFSGRQFPNYSSELNVNALELEDSALYLCASSLMGGPGETQYFGPGTRLLVL.

A few counts support this clone. V usage is TRBV6-6 and J usage is TRBJ2-1; unclear D gene. The CDR3 covers 14 residues. The V end lost 0 bases, the J end lost 6 bases, and 9 bases lay between the germline ends. Germline lookup yields CDR1 MNHNY and CDR2 SVGAGI (reference sequence). The CDR3 here is CASSYSSQINEQFF. The CDR3 DNA reads as TGTGCCAGCAGTTACTCGTCACAGATCAATGAGCAGTTCTTC.

The chain is built from TRBV2 and TRBJ2-3, with a tentative D call TRBD1 (6 bases). Germline V lookup: CDR1 SNHLY, CDR2 FYNNEI. V dropped 5 bases and J dropped 0 bases, with 9 bases sitting between them. CDR3 length equals 14 residues. The CDR3 DNA sequence: TGTGCCAGCAGTTCCGGACAGAGCACAGATACGCAGTATTTT. This gives the protein CASSSGQSTDTQYF.

The chain links TRBV7-9 to TRBJ1-1; the match to TRBD1 covers 7 bases. V shed 5 bases and J 4 bases; nucleotides not matched to a gene: 10. This CDR3 comprises 15 residues. Germline lookup yields CDR1 SEHNR and CDR2 FQNEAQ (reference sequence). DNA of the CDR3: TGTGCCAGCAGCATATGGGACAGTGGACCCACTGAAGCTTTCTTT. The encoded protein is CASSIWDSGPTEAFF.

The rearrangement joins TRBV10-3 to TRBJ2-5, with D tentatively TRBD1 (5 bases). V lost 5 bases to trimming and J lost 4 bases, with 11 bases between them. The CDR3 spans 13 residues. Germline CDR1 reads ENHRY; CDR2 reads SYGVKD. The CDR3 spells CAISNVGVETQYF. DNA for the CDR3: TGTGCCATCAGTAATGTAGGGGTAGAGACCCAGTACTTC.

The chain joins TRBV4-1 to TRBJ1-2, with 7 positions matching TRBD1. The junction had 4 bases not matched to a gene; V was cut back by 1 base and J by 5 bases. CDR1 is MGHRA, CDR2 YSYEKL, per germline. This CDR3 is 14 amino acids long. The chain's CDR3 is CASSQVGTAYGYTF. CDR3 nucleotide sequence: TGCGCCAGCAGCCAAGTGGGGACAGCTTATGGCTACACCTTC.

This chain joins TRBV10-3 and TRBJ2-3, with 7 bases matching TRBD2. The junction had 11 bases not matched to a gene; V was cut back by 8 bases and J by 0 bases. This CDR3 has 16 amino acids. Germline V gene data show CDR1 as ENHRY and CDR2 as SYGVKD. For the CDR3, the DNA is TGTGCCATCGGAGTCGGGCGGGGGACTAGCACAGATACGCAGTATTTT. Encoded protein: CAIGVGRGTSTDTQYF.

This clone showed up just a few times. A far larger clone is one base from this, pointing to a likely read error. The chain carries TRBV4-3 and TRBJ2-6; D is possibly TRBD2 (6 bases). This CDR3 is 16 amino acids long. Germline V gene lookup returns CDR1 LGHNA and CDR2 YSLEER. The CDR3 loop is CASSQEEGTGANVLIF. CDR3 nucleotides: TGCGCCAGCAGCCAAGAGGAGGGGACTGGGGCCAACGTCCTGATTTTC.

This clone came up a few times. J is TRBJ1-6 and V is TRBV4-2; TRBD1 matches at 8 bases. Germline V gene sequence: CDR1 LGHNA, CDR2 YNFKEQ. The CDR3 extends over 16 amino acids. Trimming took 6 bases from V and 0 from J; bases not matched to a gene: 4. CDR3 amino acids: CASRGTGSSYNSPLHF. The CDR3 region has the DNA TGTGCCAGCAGGGGGACAGGCAGCTCCTATAATTCACCCCTCCACTTT.

The rearrangement joins TRBV4-2 to TRBJ2-5; 9 nucleotides align to TRBD2. The last part of the DNA fits TRBJ2-7 better; the J call may be wrong. From germline, CDR1 is LGHNA and CDR2 YNFKEQ. The CDR3 contains 16 residues. Here the CDR3 reads CASSQDHGSGGYEQYF. The CDR3 DNA reads as TGTGCCAGCAGCCAAGATCATGGTAGCGGGGGCTACGAGCAGTACTTC.

The chain recombines TRBV9 with TRBJ1-2; 10 bases are a match to TRBD1. From germline, CDR1 is SGDLS and CDR2 YYNGEE. The junction had 10 bases not matched to a gene; V was cut back by 4 bases and J by 4 bases. The CDR3 consists of 16 residues. The CDR3 loop reads CASSSLTGGPGYGYTF. CDR3 DNA: TGTGCCAGCAGCTCGCTGACAGGGGGCCCCGGCTATGGCTACACCTTC.

Concerning this clone itself: No conserved phenylalanine or tryptophan is present at the end of the CDR3, so a read error is the likely explanation. This rearrangement joins TRBV7-9 to TRBJ1-2; D remains unclear. The CDR3 consists of 11 residues. Germline loops: CDR1 SEHNR, CDR2 FQNEAQ (reference sequence). Trimming removed 0 bases at V and 8 bases at J, with 4 bases between. Here the CDR3 DNA reads TGTGCCAGCAGCTTAGCCGAGGGCTACACCCTC. Its translation is CASSLAEGYTL.

The chain recombines TRBV10-3 with TRBJ1-5, with 7 bases aligning to TRBD1. Per germline, CDR1 ENHRY and CDR2 SYGVKD. The CDR3 totals 14 residues. Trimming removed 0 bases from V and 8 bases from J; junction bases left unmatched: 4. CDR3 bases: TGTGCCATCAGTGAGTCGACAGGGATTGAGCCCCAGCATTTT. This gives the protein CAISESTGIEPQHF.

This chain connects TRBV4-2 to TRBJ1-1; TRBD1 might be the D (5 bases). V was cut by 4 bases and J by 5 bases, with 17 bases left in between. Germline-derived CDR1 and CDR2 are LGHNA and YNFKEQ. This CDR3 region has 15 residues. CDR3 in amino acids: CASSPTEGAETEAFF. The DNA for the CDR3 is TGTGCCAGCAGCCCCACGGAAGGGGCGGAGACTGAAGCTTTCTTT.

This clone has a handful of counts. The chain combines TRBV4-2 with TRBJ2-5; TRBD2 matches 9 bases. Trimming at V came to 0 bases and at J to 0 bases, leaving 5 bases not matched to a gene. The CDR3 spans 17 residues. CDR1 is LGHNA and CDR2 is YNFKEQ in the germline V gene. The CDR3 region has the DNA TGTGCCAGCAGCCAAGATCCCAGCGGGGGGTACCAAGAGACCCAGTACTTC. The encoded protein is CASSQDPSGGYQETQYF.

V gene TRBV5-6 combines with J gene TRBJ2-5; D is possibly TRBD1 (5 bases). The CDR3 contains 16 residues. The V gene lost 3 bases and the J gene lost 5 bases, with 20 bases spanning the gap. Germline V CDR1 and CDR2: SGHDT, YYEEEE. CDR3 loop: CASSSQGLTAGETQYF. The CDR3, as DNA: TGTGCCAGCAGCTCCCAGGGTCTCACAGCCGGTGAGACCCAGTACTTC.

The rearrangement uses TRBV27 and TRBJ2-5, with D possibly matching TRBD1 (7 bases). The J call may be mistaken, given a closer DNA end match to TRBJ2-7. Germline CDR1 is MNHEY and CDR2 is SMNVEV (reference sequence). The CDR3 consists of 14 residues. The CDR3 nucleotides are TGTGCCAGCAGTTTAGCGGGACAGTCCTACGAGCAGTACTTC. It codes for CASSLAGQSYEQYF.

The chain carries TRBV5-8 and TRBJ1-5, with D possibly matching TRBD1 (5 bases). The germline V gene has CDR1 SGHTS and CDR2 YDEGEE. The length of the CDR3 is 15 residues. Trimming shortened V by 0 bases and J by 3 bases, and 10 bases separated the two germline ends. CDR3 bases: TGTGCCAGCAGCTTGGGACAGAGTCACAATCAGCCCCAGCATTTT. It translates to CASSLGQSHNQPQHF.

This clone was detected a few times. The gene calls are TRBV18 and TRBJ1-1; the D gene is possibly TRBD1 (6 bases). V gave up 4 bases and J gave up 1 base, with 7 bases separating them. Looked up from germline, CDR1 is KGHSH and CDR2 is LQKENI. This CDR3 is built from 13 residues. The CDR3, as DNA: TGTGCCAGCTCACTGGACAGGAACACTGAAGCTTTCTTT. As protein: CASSLDRNTEAFF.

This clone was picked up a small number of times. V and J are TRBV4-1 and TRBJ1-4; 10 bases are a match to TRBD1. Germline CDR1 and CDR2: MGHRA and YSYEKL. This CDR3 has 14 amino acids. The V and J ends lost 5 bases and 6 bases, in that order; junction bases with no gene match: 3. In nucleotides, the CDR3 is TGCGCCAGCAGCTGGACAGGGGGGGATGAAAAACTGTTTTTT. It yields the protein CASSWTGGDEKLFF.

This clone has only a few counts. This chain joins TRBV10-2 and TRBJ2-3; 10 bases match TRBD2. This CDR3 spans 16 amino acids. Unmatched junction bases numbered 4, after V lost 2 bases and J lost 2 bases. Looked up from germline, CDR1 is WSHSY and CDR2 is SAAADI. CDR3 loop: CASSEQRGGSTDTQYF. The CDR3 DNA sequence: TGCGCCAGCAGTGAGCAGCGGGGGGGTTCCACAGATACGCAGTATTTT.

This clone was observed a handful of times. The chain has TRBV6-1 and TRBJ2-1, with TRBD1 as a possible D gene (7 bases). Germline V gene data show CDR1 as MNHNS and CDR2 as SASEGT. Trimming removed 5 bases from V and 8 bases from J, with 13 bases in between. CDR3 length: 13 residues. CDR3 amino acids: CASSLGRGDEQFF. CDR3 nucleotides: TGTGCCAGCAGTCTAGGCAGGGGGGATGAGCAGTTCTTC.

The V gene is TRBV19, the J gene TRBJ2-3; 8 bases are a match to TRBD1. The germline CDR1 and CDR2 sequences are LNHDA and SQIVND (reference sequence). CDR3 length: 13 residues. V lost 8 bases to trimming and J lost 3 bases; unmatched junction nucleotides: 4. The CDR3 spells CASETGETDTQYF. The CDR3 DNA reads as TGTGCCAGTGAGACAGGGGAAACAGATACGCAGTATTTT.